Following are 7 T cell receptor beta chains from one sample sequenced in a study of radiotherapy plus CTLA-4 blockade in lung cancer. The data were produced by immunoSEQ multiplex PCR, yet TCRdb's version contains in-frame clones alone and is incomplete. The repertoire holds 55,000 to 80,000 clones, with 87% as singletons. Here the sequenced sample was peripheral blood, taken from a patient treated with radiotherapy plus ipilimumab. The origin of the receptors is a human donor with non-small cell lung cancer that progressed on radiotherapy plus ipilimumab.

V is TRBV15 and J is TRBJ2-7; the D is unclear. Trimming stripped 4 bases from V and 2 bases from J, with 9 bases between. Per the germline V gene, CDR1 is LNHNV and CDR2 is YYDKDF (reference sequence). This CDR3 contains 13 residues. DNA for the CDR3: TGTGCCACCAGCACGGACGGTACCTACGAGCAGTACGTC. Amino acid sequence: CATSTDGTYEQYV.

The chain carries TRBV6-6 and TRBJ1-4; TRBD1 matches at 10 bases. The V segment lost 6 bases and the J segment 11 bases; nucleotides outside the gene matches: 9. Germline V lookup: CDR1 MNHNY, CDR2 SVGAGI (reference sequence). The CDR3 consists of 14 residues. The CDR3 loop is CASSRGTGDDKLFF. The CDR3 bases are TGTGCCAGCAGCCGAGGGACAGGGGACGATAAACTGTTTTTT.

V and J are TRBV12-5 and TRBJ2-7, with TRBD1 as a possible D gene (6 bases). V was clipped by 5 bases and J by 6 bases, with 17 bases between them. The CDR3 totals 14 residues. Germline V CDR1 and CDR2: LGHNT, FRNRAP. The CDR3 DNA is TGTGCTAGTGGTCATCGACAGGACCTTGGCGAGCAGTACTTC. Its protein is CASGHRQDLGEQYF.

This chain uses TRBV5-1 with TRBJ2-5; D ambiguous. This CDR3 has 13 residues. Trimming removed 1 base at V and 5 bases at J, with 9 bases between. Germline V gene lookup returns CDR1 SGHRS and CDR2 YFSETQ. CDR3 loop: CASSLLERETQYF. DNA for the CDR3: TGCGCCAGCAGCTTGTTGGAAAGGGAGACCCAGTACTTC. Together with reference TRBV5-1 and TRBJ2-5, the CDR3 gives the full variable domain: KAGVTQTPRYLIKTRGQQVTLSCSPISGHRSVSWYQQTPGQGLQFLFEYFSETQRNKGNFPGRFSGRQFSNSRSEMNVSTLELGDSALYLCASSLLERETQYFGPGTRLLVL.

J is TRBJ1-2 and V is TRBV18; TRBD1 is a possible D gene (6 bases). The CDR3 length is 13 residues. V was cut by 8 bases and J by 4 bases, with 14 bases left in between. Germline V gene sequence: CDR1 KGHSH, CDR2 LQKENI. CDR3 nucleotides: TGTGCCAGCGGTATACAGGGACCCTATGGCTACACCTTC. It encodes CASGIQGPYGYTF.

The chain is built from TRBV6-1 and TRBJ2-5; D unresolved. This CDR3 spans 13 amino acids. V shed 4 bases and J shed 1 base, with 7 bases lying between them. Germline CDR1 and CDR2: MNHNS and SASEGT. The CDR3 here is CASSVSLQETQYF. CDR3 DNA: TGTGCCAGCAGTGTAAGCCTCCAAGAGACCCAGTACTTC.

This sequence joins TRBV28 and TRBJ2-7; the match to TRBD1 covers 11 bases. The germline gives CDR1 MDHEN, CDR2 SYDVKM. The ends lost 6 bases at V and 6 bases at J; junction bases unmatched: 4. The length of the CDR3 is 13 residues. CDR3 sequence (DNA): TGTGCCAGCAGCAGGACAGGGGGCGTCGAGCAGTACGTC. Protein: CASSRTGGVEQYV.